The 5 T cell receptor beta chains below come from one sample, sequenced in a study of human T cells and chemical hapten exposure. Time point described: patch test 1, 2 weeks after DPC sensitization. The treatment here: therapeutic diphenylcyclopropenone sensitization with weekly scalp DPC. TCRdb fed the RACE reads into MiXCR, producing one record per CDR3 protein. The sample records about 120,000 distinct CDR3 sequences, roughly an eighth being singletons. The material was whole blood, obtained in connection with sensitization to the hapten diphenylcyclopropenone (DPC). Receptor source: a man between 18 and 29 years old with alopecia areata. Some clones in this sample may be carry-over from other donors' samples.

The table lists this clonotype with a few counts. This sequence joins TRBV7-6 and TRBJ1-4; no clear D gene. The CDR3 length is 15 residues. V was cut by 4 bases and J by 8 bases, with 17 bases left in between. The germline V gene has CDR1 SGHVS and CDR2 FNYEAQ. CDR3 sequence (DNA): TGTGCCAGCAGCTCCCGACTCCGGCCAAGGGAAAAACTGTTTTTT. Amino acids: CASSSRLRPREKLFF.

The chain employs TRBV5-3 and TRBJ1-6; 10 nucleotides agree with TRBD1. TRBV5-3 is filed as an ORF, its function uncertain. J gave up 12 bases and V 2 bases, and 11 bases lay outside the gene matches. The CDR3 extends over 16 amino acids. CDR3 sequence (DNA): TGTGCCAGAAGCTTTTATACCGGGACAGGGGAGGGACCCCTCCACTTT. It specifies CARSFYTGTGEGPLHF.

The CDR3 nucleotides read TGCAGTGCTAGGGCCAGAGGTTCACCCCTCCACTTT. Its protein product is CSARARGSPLHF. This sequence joins TRBV20-1 and TRBJ1-6; no firm D call. V shed 3 bases and J shed 9 bases, with 9 bases lying between them. CDR3 length: 12 amino acids. Germline lookup yields CDR1 DFQATT and CDR2 SNEGSKA (reference sequence).

The rearrangement uses TRBV2 and TRBJ1-6; no reliable D call. Between the trimmed V and J ends, which lost 1 base and 0 bases, there was a span of 10 bases. Germline CDR1 is SNHLY and CDR2 is FYNNEI. The CDR3 loop spans 17 amino acids. CDR3 loop: CASSEGGRLSYNSPLHF. The DNA for the CDR3 is TGTGCCAGCAGTGAAGGAGGACGGCTCTCCTATAATTCACCCCTCCACTTT. Full variable domain (outside the CDR3, taken from reference TRBV2 and TRBJ1-6): EPEVTQTPSHQVTQMGQEVILRCVPISNHLYFYWYRQILGQKVEFLVSFYNNEISEKSEIFDDQFSVERPDGSNFTLKIRSTKLEDSAMYFCASSEGGRLSYNSPLHFGNGTRLTVT.

The J gene is TRBJ2-7, the V gene TRBV6-2 or TRBV6-3; D may be TRBD2 (6 bases). There are 14 residues in the CDR3. Germline V gives CDR1 MNHEY, CDR2 SVGEGT. V lost 8 bases to trimming and J lost 0 bases, with 14 bases between them. CDR3 DNA: TGTGCCAGCCTTACTCGGGGGAGCTCCTACGAGCAGTACTTC. Protein product: CASLTRGSSYEQYF.